The present TCR beta chain was sequenced within a study of T cells expressing NK-cell markers (dated by TCRdb to 2018 to 2020). For context, the study as a whole: In sorted CD3+CD56+NKG2C+, CD3+CD56+NKG2C- and CD3+CD56-NKG2C+ T-cell subsets from several donors, TCR beta-chain repertoires were profiled. Among the eight sequenced donors, seven were HCMV-seropositive and one was HCMV-seronegative. The study sequenced eight donors, all healthy volunteers chosen at random: three men and five women. The libraries were sequenced on Illumina HiSeq 2000/2500, MiSeq or NextSeq, producing 2 x 150 bp reads. The investigation overall reported the following: Whether the expanded NKG2C-expressing T cell clones were specific for HCMV antigens remained unclear. Those dominant clonotypes were again the most abundant among CD3+CD56-NKG2C+ cells in several donors, at roughly 25-60.1%. For more than 5 donors, the dominant CD3+CD56+NKG2C+ clonotypes were among the top 10 CD8+ clonotypes and accounted for about 1.0-7.0% of CD8+ T cells.

About this clonotype: Its recognized antigen is unknown.

Sequencing used an Illumina HiSeq 2000. TCR beta cDNA libraries were prepared using 5'RACE template switching, which introduced a universal primer site and unique molecular identifiers. Synthesis of cDNA was primed from the TCR beta constant segment and was followed by two consecutive PCR amplification steps. The paper's processing steps were these. MIGEC handled demultiplexing of the reads and grouping by UMI, while MiTCR was used to assemble and quantify clonotypes. To exclude erroneous sequences, only TCR cDNA sequences supported by at least two reads were retained. The tcR package was used for downstream repertoire analysis, with clonotypes matched between fractions based on CDR3 nucleotide sequence plus V segment. Antigen specificity was annotated against VDJdb with VDJmatch, allowing one amino acid substitution in CDR3. Reprocessed by TCRdb, the reads give a single entry per CDR3 protein sequence, without DNA. The V and J calls and clone size are TCRdb's, not the authors'. The sample table records roughly 430,000 distinct CDR3 sequences. The ten largest make up 7.3% of the sample.

The CDR3 covers 14 residues, taking in both the cysteine and the phenylalanine. No DNA is listed. According to the germline V gene, CDR1 reads MNHEY and CDR2 reads SVGEGT. HCMV-specific IgG was detected in serum with a commercial ELISA kit to determine HCMV serostatus. Ficoll density gradient centrifugation was used to isolate peripheral blood mononuclear cells from blood. This sequence originates from a woman aged 18 to 75 in good health. Sequenced sample: blood T cells: a sorted CD56 or NKG2C T cell subset, CD4+ or CD8+ T cells, or bulk PBMC T cells (not recorded which). In this chain, TRBV6-2 or TRBV6-3 is recombined with TRBJ2-1; as DNA is missing, the TRBD2 call by TCRdb cannot be tested. The CDR3 reads as follows: CASRTSGRGNEQFF.